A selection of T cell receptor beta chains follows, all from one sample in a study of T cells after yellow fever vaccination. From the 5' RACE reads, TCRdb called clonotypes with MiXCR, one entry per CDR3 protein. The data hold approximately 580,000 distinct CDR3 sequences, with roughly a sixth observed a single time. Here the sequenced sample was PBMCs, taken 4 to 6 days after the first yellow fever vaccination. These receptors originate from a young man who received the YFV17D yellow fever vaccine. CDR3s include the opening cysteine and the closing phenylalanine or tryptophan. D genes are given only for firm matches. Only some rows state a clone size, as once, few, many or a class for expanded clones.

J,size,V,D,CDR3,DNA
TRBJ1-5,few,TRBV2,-,CASGRDQGNQPQHF,TGTGCCAGTGGTAGGGACCAAGGCAATCAGCCCCAGCATTTT
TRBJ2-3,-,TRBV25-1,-,CASRDWASGASDTQYF,TGTGCCAGCAGGGATTGGGCGTCGGGGGCCTCAGATACGCAGTATTTT
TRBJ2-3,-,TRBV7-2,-,CASSPLWGLSTDTQYF,TGTGCCAGCAGCCCCCTGTGGGGGTTAAGCACCGATACGCAGTATTTT
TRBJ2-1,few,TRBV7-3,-,CASSLRDDSKQFF,TGTGCCAGCAGCTTACGGGACGACTCAAAGCAGTTCTTC
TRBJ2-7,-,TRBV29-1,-,CSVERGAYEQYF,TGCAGCGTTGAGAGAGGGGCCTACGAGCAGTACTTC
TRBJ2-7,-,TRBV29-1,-,CSAVHTSGTNIYEQYF,TGCAGCGCTGTACATACTTCTGGGACGAACATCTACGAGCAGTACTTC
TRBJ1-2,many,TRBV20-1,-,CSARTGKGVLGYTF,TGCAGTGCTAGGACGGGAAAGGGGGTGTTAGGCTACACCTTC
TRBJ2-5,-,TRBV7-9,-,CASSRSGSEETQYF,TGTGCCAGCAGCAGATCGGGCTCGGAGGAGACCCAGTACTTC
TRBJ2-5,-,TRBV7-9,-,CASSLGAYLAAETQYF,TGTGCCAGCAGCTTAGGAGCTTACCTGGCGGCGGAGACCCAGTACTTC
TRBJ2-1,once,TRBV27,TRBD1,CASSLSPRDRYNEQFF,TGTGCCAGCAGTTTAAGTCCCCGGGACAGGTACAATGAGCAGTTCTTC
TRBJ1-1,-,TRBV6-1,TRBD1,CASRPGTGNTEAFF,TGTGCCAGCAGACCCGGGACAGGGAACACTGAAGCTTTCTTT
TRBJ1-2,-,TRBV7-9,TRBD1,CASSLGDSLGYGYTF,TGTGCCAGCAGCTTAGGGGACAGCCTTGGGTATGGCTACACCTTC
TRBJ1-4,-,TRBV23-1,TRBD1,CASSKPGTGAEKLFF,TGCGCCAGCAGTAAACCCGGGACAGGAGCGGAAAAACTGTTTTTT
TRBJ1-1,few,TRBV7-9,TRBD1,CASSSQRGRTEAFF,TGTGCCAGCAGCTCCCAAAGGGGGCGGACTGAAGCTTTCTTT
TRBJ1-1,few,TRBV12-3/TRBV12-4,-,CASTIGRNTEAFF,TGTGCCAGCACCATCGGAAGGAACACTGAAGCTTTCTTT
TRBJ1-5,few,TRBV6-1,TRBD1,CASSRTGVQPQHF,TGTGCCAGCAGTCGGACAGGGGTTCAGCCCCAGCATTTT
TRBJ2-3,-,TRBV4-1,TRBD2,CASSHLAGTTDTQYF,TGCGCCAGCAGCCACTTAGCGGGGACCACAGATACGCAGTATTTT
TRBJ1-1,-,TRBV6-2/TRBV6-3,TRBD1,CAGRQGGNTEAFF,TGTGCCGGACGACAGGGGGGGAACACTGAAGCTTTCTTT
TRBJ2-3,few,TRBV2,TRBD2,CASGSGVSGGTDTQYF,TGTGCCAGCGGGAGTGGAGTTAGCGGGGGAACAGATACGCAGTATTTT
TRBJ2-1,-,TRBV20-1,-,CSARLAGARSYNEQFF,TGCAGTGCCCGGCTCGCCGGGGCCCGATCCTACAATGAGCAGTTCTTC
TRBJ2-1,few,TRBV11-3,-,CASSLVYGRSSYNEQFF,TGTGCCAGCAGCTTAGTCTACGGGCGGAGCTCCTACAATGAGCAGTTCTTC
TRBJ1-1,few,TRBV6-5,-,CASSKMGEAFF,TGTGCCAGCAGTAAAATGGGGGAAGCTTTCTTT
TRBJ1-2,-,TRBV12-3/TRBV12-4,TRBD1,CASSWKGGGYGYTF,TGTGCCAGCAGTTGGAAAGGGGGCGGGTATGGCTACACCTTC
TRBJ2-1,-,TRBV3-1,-,CASSQGHKYNEQFF,TGTGCCAGCAGCCAAGGTCACAAGTACAATGAGCAGTTCTTC
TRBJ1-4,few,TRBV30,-,CAWSAGQMMNEKLFF,TGTGCCTGGAGCGCCGGACAGATGATGAATGAAAAACTGTTTTTT
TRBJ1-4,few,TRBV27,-,CASSLSMAGRGEKLFF,TGTGCCAGCAGTTTATCGATGGCGGGTAGGGGTGAAAAACTGTTTTTT
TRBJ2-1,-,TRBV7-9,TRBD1,CAGSTTTPGQGFNEQFF,TGTGCCGGCAGCACTACCACGCCGGGACAGGGCTTCAATGAGCAGTTCTTC
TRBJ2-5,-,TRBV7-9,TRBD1,CASTPETGHETQYF,TGTGCCAGCACCCCTGAGACAGGGCATGAGACCCAGTACTTC
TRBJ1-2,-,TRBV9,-,CASSLPGSGRSLLYTF,TGTGCCAGCAGCCTACCCGGATCGGGACGGAGCCTCCTCTACACCTTC